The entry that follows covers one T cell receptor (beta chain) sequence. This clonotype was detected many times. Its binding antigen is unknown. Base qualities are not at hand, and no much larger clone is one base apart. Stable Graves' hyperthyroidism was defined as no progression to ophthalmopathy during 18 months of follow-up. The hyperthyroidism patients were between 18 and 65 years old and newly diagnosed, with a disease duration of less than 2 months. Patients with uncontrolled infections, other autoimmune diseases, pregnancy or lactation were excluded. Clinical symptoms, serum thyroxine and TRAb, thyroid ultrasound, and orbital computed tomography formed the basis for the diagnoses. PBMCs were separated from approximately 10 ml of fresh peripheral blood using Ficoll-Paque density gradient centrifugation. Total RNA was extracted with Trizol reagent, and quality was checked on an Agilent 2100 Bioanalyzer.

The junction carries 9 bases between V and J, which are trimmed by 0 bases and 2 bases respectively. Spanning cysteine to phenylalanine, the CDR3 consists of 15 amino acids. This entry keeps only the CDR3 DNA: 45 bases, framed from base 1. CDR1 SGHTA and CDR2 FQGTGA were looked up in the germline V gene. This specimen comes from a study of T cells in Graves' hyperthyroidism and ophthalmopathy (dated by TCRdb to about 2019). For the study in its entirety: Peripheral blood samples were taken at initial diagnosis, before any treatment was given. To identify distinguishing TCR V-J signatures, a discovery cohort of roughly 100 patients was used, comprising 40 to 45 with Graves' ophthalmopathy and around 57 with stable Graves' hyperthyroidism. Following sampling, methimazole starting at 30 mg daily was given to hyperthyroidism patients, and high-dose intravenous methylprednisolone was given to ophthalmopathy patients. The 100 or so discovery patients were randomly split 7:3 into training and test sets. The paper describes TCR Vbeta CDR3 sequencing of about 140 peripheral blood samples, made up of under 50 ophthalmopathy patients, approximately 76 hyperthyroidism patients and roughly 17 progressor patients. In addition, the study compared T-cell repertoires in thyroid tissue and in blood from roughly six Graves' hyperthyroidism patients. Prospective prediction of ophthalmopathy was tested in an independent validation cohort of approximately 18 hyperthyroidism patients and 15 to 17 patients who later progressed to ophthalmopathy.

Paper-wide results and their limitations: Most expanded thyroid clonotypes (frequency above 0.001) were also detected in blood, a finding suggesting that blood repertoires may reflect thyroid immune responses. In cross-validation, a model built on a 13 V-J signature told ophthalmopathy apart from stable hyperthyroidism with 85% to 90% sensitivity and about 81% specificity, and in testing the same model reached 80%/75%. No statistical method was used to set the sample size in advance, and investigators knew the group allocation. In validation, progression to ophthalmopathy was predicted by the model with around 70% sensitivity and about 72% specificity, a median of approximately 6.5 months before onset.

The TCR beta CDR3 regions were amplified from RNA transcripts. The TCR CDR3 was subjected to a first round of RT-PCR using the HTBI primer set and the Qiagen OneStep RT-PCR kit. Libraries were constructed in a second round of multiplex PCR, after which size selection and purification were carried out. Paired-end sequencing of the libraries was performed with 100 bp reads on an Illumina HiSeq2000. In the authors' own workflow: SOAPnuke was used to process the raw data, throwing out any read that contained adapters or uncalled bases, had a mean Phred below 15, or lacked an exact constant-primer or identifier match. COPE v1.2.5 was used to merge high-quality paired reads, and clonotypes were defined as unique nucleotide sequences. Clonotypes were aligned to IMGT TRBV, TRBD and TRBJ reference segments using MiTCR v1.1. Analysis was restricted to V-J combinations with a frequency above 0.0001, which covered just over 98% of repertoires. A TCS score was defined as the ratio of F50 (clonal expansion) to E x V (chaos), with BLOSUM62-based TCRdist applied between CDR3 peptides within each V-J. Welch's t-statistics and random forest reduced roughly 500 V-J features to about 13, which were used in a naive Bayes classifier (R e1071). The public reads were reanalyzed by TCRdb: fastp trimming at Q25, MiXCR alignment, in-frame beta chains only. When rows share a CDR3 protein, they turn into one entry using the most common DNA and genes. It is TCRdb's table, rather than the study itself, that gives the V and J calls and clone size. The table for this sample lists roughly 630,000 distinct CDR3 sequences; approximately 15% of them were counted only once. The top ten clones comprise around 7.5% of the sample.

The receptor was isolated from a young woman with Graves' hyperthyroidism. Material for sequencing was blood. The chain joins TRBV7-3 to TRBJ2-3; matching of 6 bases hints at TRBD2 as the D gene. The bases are TGTGCCAGCAGCTTAACTAGCGGCTACACAGATACGCAGTATTTT. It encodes CASSLTSGYTDTQYF.